This T cell receptor beta chain was sequenced during a study of blood T cell repertoires in COVID-19. Study-level information: Nucleic acid was either cDNA or gDNA, and it came from T cells, B-cell-depleted T cells, or PBMCs.

CDR1 is KGHDR and CDR2 is SFDVKD in the germline V gene. V shed 5 bases and J 9 bases; nucleotides not matched to a gene: 7. The CDR3 extends over 14 amino acids. Data came from immunoSEQ multiplex PCR; TCRdb stores just in-frame clones and leaves some out. This table holds about 160,000 clones, approximately 80% found once. Individuals drawn from approximately 22 US areas were about 18 to 95 years old. The TCR was taken from a man aged 35-49 years who had recovered from COVID-19. The rearrangement uses TRBV24-1 and TRBJ2-1, with 9 bases aligning to TRBD2. The sample was PBMCs or T cells enriched from blood (not recorded which). The CDR3 region is CATSGGGASIEQFF. CDR3 coding DNA: TGTGCCACCAGTGGCGGGGGGGCCTCGATTGAGCAGTTCTTC.